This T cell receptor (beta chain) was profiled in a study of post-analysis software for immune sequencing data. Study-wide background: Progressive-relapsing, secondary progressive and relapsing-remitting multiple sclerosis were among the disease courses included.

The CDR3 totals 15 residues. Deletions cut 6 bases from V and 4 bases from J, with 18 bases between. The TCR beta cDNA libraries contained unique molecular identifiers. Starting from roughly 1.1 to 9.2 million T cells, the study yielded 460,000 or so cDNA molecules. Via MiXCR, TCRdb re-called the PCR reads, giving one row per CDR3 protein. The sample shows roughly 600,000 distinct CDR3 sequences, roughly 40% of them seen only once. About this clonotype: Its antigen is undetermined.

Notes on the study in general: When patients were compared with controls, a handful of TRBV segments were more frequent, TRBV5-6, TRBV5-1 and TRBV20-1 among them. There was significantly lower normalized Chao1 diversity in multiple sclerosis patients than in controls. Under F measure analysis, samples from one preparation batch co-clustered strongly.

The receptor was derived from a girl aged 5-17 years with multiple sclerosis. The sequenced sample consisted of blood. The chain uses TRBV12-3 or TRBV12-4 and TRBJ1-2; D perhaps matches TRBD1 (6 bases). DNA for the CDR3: TGTGCCAGCAGCCGTATAGGGGGGGCAGGCTATGGCTACACCTTC. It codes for CASSRIGGAGYGYTF.